The present entry profiles one T cell receptor (beta chain) with its context. The germline CDR1 and CDR2 sequences are SQVTM and ANQGSEA. CDR3 length equals 13 residues. V dropped 7 bases and J dropped 5 bases, with 15 bases sitting between them. This entry belongs to a study of T cell changes during pregnancy in multiple sclerosis. Some clones are missing from TCRdb's copy, which holds only in-frame ones; the method was immunoSEQ multiplex PCR. Of 26,000 or so clones in the sample, approximately 91% were seen once. This chain joins TRBV29-1 and TRBJ1-5; TRBD1 is a possible D gene (6 bases). The clonotype was recovered from a female donor in good health, enrolled as a control in a pregnancy study. The sample consisted of CD4+ T cells from peripheral blood mononuclear cells, taken in the first trimester of pregnancy. CDR3 DNA: TGCAGCGCTCGGGGGGCCCTGGATCAGCCCCAGCATTTT. It translates to CSARGALDQPQHF.